This T cell receptor (beta chain) originates from a study of T cells after yellow fever vaccination. This CDR3 has 22 residues. CDR1 is MGHDK and CDR2 is SYGVNS in the germline V gene. V shed 5 bases and J 4 bases; nucleotides not matched to a gene: 26. Study results and limitations: Subsequent booster samples again held most clones from primary vaccination (around 96% CD4, 88% CD8). Abundant clonotypes (contaminants from the bulk population) could be present in FACS-sorted repertoires. Shared CD4/CD8 clonotypes were a small share, likely from convergent recombination.

TCRdb passed the 5' RACE reads through MiXCR, listing each CDR3 protein once. In the table there are roughly 300,000 distinct CDR3 sequences, around 7% of which are singletons. This clonotype was picked up a small number of times. What it recognizes is unknown. Specimen: PBMCs, collected around 45 days after the first yellow fever vaccination. This sequence was found in a man younger than 35 who received the YFV17D yellow fever vaccine. The chain combines TRBV25-1 with TRBJ2-2; TRBD1 aligns across 9 bases. As DNA, the CDR3 is TGTGCCAGCAGTCCACTCGTCGGACAGGGGCCCGGGAGATCCCGGAGCACCGGGGAGCTGTTTTTT. Residues: CASSPLVGQGPGRSRSTGELFF. Combining the CDR3 with reference TRBV25-1 and TRBJ2-2 gives the whole variable domain EADIYQTPRYLVIGTGKKITLECSQTMGHDKMYWYQQDPGMELHLIHYSYGVNSTEKGDLSSESTVSRIRTEHFPLTLESARPSHTSQYLCASSPLVGQGPGRSRSTGELFFGEGSRLTVL.